Below, 29 T cell receptor beta chains from the same sample are listed, as sequenced in a study of T-cell memory formation after mild COVID-19. TCRdb recomputed calls from the 5' RACE reads with MiXCR, one row per CDR3 protein. This repertoire shows under 50,000 distinct CDR3 sequences, roughly 9.8% found once; its top ten account for about an eighth. The sequencing input was PBMCs or a T cell subset sorted from them (not recorded which). The receptors here all came from an adult woman who had mild COVID-19 (a few samples of this study predate the infection). Cell type and time point are not known.

In this sample, this clonotype turned up many times. The V and J genes are TRBV24-1 and TRBJ2-1; TRBD1 matches 8 bases. The CDR3 contains 14 residues. V was clipped by 5 bases and J by 7 bases; unmatched bases: 6. Germline V gene data show CDR1 as KGHDR and CDR2 as SFDVKD. As DNA, the CDR3 is TGTGCCACCAGTGGGGCAGGGGGCAGGAATGAGCAGTTCTTC. This translates into CATSGAGGRNEQFF.

This clonotype was detected many times. The gene calls are TRBV20-1 and TRBJ2-1; D gene unclear. Germline CDR1 and CDR2: DFQATT and SNEGSKA (reference sequence). The CDR3 covers 14 residues. Trimming shortened V by 2 bases and J by 4 bases, and 12 bases separated the two germline ends. The DNA for the CDR3 is TGCAGTGCTAGAAGGGCGGACCTATACAATGAGCAGTTCTTC. It yields the protein CSARRADLYNEQFF.

This clonotype was counted a few times. V gene TRBV6-6 combines with J gene TRBJ1-1; 8 bases agree with TRBD1. Germline V gives CDR1 MNHNY, CDR2 SVGAGI (reference sequence). The CDR3 length is 14 residues. Losses at the gene ends were 5 bases for V and 3 bases for J; bases not matched to a gene: 5. The CDR3 here is CASSGQGADTEAFF. The CDR3 bases are TGTGCCAGCAGTGGACAGGGAGCGGACACTGAAGCTTTCTTT.

The chain links TRBV12-3 or TRBV12-4 to TRBJ2-3, with 8 bases matching TRBD2. Trimming cost V 3 bases and J 3 bases; bases outside gene matches: 5. This CDR3 is built from 15 residues. CDR3 nucleotide sequence: TGTGCCAGCAGTTTTTACGGGGGGGCGACAGATACGCAGTATTTT. Its protein is CASSFYGGATDTQYF.

The chain recombines TRBV4-1 with TRBJ2-5; D call uncertain. The CDR3 has 18 amino acids. Per the germline V gene, CDR1 is MGHRA and CDR2 is YSYEKL. V shed 3 bases and J shed 0 bases, with 20 bases lying between them. The CDR3 DNA follows: TGCGCCAGCAGCCAGTCTCGCGGCGGTGGTGGGTACCAAGAGACCCAGTACTTC. Translating it yields CASSQSRGGGGYQETQYF.

The chain recombines TRBV7-8 with TRBJ1-5; D unclear. Trimming removed 2 bases at V and 1 base at J, with 9 bases between. The germline gives CDR1 SGHVS, CDR2 FQNEAQ. The CDR3 has 15 amino acids. The chain's CDR3 is CASSLTLDSNQPQHF. CDR3 sequence (DNA): TGTGCCAGCAGCTTAACTTTAGACAGCAATCAGCCCCAGCATTTT.

V usage is TRBV7-2 and J usage is TRBJ2-7; TRBD1 or TRBD2 may be the D gene (5 bases each). Germline CDR1 and CDR2: SGHTA and FQGNSA. Trimming took off 4 bases at V and 4 bases at J, with 17 bases between the two ends. The CDR3 is 15 amino acids. CDR3 protein: CASSSRRGSGYEQYF. The CDR3 coding sequence is TGTGCCAGCAGCTCTCGTAGGGGATCGGGGTACGAGCAGTACTTC. The complete variable domain, with remaining parts taken from reference TRBV7-2 and TRBJ2-7, reads GAGVSQSPSNKVTEKGKDVELRCDPISGHTALYWYRQSLGQGLEFLIYFQGNSAPDKSGLPSDRFSAERTGGSVSTLTIQRTQQEDSAVYLCASSSRRGSGYEQYFGPGTRLTVT.

This clonotype turned up a few times. The chain recombines TRBV7-2 with TRBJ2-7, with D unclear. Germline CDR1 and CDR2: SGHTA and FQGNSA. Between the trimmed V and J ends, which lost 1 base and 5 bases, there was a span of 9 bases. The CDR3 has 13 residues. The CDR3 nucleotides are TGTGCCAGCAGCTTAGACCTAGACCACGAGCAGTACTTC. Protein sequence: CASSLDLDHEQYF. Variable domain in full (rest from reference TRBV7-2 and TRBJ2-7): GAGVSQSPSNKVTEKGKDVELRCDPISGHTALYWYRQSLGQGLEFLIYFQGNSAPDKSGLPSDRFSAERTGGSVSTLTIQRTQQEDSAVYLCASSLDLDHEQYFGPGTRLTVT.

The chain carries TRBV11-3 and TRBJ2-2, with TRBD2 matching over 7 bases. Looked up from germline, CDR1 is SGHNT and CDR2 is YENEEA. The CDR3 has 13 residues. V gave up 6 bases and J gave up 10 bases; unmatched junction bases: 8. The DNA of the CDR3 is TGTGCCAGCAGGATCCTCGGGGGGTTGGAGCTGTTTTTT. This codes for CASRILGGLELFF.

The rearrangement uses TRBV29-1 and TRBJ2-7; either TRBD1 or TRBD2 may fit D (5 bases each). The V end was cut by 6 bases, the J end by 2 bases, with 17 bases between. CDR1 is SQVTM and CDR2 is ANQGSEA in the germline V gene. CDR3 length: 14 residues. CDR3 in DNA: TGCAGCGTCGTCGATACCGGGACCACCTACGAGCAGTACTTC. Amino acids: CSVVDTGTTYEQYF.

This clonotype was counted many times. CDR3 nucleotides: TGTGCCAGCGCTTCTTCCCCAGCAGAAGGGAATGAGCAGTTCTTC. Translation: CASASSPAEGNEQFF. The chain is built from TRBV6-4 and TRBJ2-1; D is unclear. V lost 8 bases and J lost 7, with 21 bases in between. In germline, CDR1 is MRHNA, CDR2 SNTAGT. This CDR3 has 15 residues.

The V call is TRBV20-1, the J call TRBJ2-5; D is possibly TRBD1 (5 bases). Germline loops: CDR1 DFQATT, CDR2 SNEGSKA (reference sequence). CDR3 size: 14 residues. The V end was cut by 4 bases, the J end by 5 bases, with 17 bases between. The CDR3: CSAKDPQGRETQYF. The CDR3 DNA sequence: TGCAGTGCTAAGGACCCCCAGGGTAGGGAGACCCAGTACTTC.

The CDR3 DNA sequence: TGTGCCAGCAGTCCAACGGGGGGCACTAATGAAAAACTGTTTTTT. Translating gives CASSPTGGTNEKLFF. The chain employs TRBV7-3 and TRBJ1-4; a weak D match, TRBD1 (6 bases). The V and J ends lost 6 bases and 2 bases respectively, with 13 bases between them. The CDR3 totals 15 residues. In germline, CDR1 is SGHTA, CDR2 FQGTGA.

V gene TRBV7-2 combines with J gene TRBJ2-3; TRBD2 matches at 10 bases. The V segment lost 5 bases and the J segment 4 bases; nucleotides outside the gene matches: 24. This CDR3 has 21 amino acids. Germline-derived CDR1 and CDR2 are SGHTA and FQGNSA. The CDR3 nucleotides read TGTGCCAGCAGCCCGGGGGAAAAGCGGGAGGGCCTTCATTTTTTAGCAGATACGCAGTATTTT. As protein: CASSPGEKREGLHFLADTQYF.

This clonotype was seen at least ten times. This rearrangement joins TRBV12-3 or TRBV12-4 to TRBJ2-7; D may match TRBD1 or TRBD2 (5 bases each). Between the trimmed V and J ends, which lost 5 bases and 1 base, there was a span of 12 bases. This CDR3 is 14 amino acids long. The CDR3 nucleotides are TGTGCCAGCAGTCCAGAGGGGTCTTCCTACGAGCAGTACTTC. The encoded protein is CASSPEGSSYEQYF.

This chain uses TRBV5-1 with TRBJ1-2; D remains ambiguous. Germline lookup yields CDR1 SGHRS and CDR2 YFSETQ. V lost 0 bases, J lost 2 bases, and 8 bases lay in between. There are 14 residues in the CDR3. The CDR3 region has the DNA TGCGCCAGCAGCTTGGTTGCAGAAAACTATGGCTACACCTTC. It specifies CASSLVAENYGYTF.

CDR3 nucleotides: TGTGCCAGCAGCGTAACTCCGGGGACCTACGAGCAGTACTTC. Residues: CASSVTPGTYEQYF. The rearrangement links TRBV9 to TRBJ2-7; tentative D call: TRBD2 (5 bases). Germline-derived CDR1 and CDR2 are SGDLS and YYNGEE. V shed 1 base and J shed 2 bases, with 10 bases lying between them. The CDR3 loop spans 14 amino acids.

The chain couples TRBV7-2 to TRBJ1-1; D is possibly TRBD1 (5 bases). Germline CDR1 SGHTA, CDR2 FQGNSA. The CDR3 extends over 18 amino acids. V was pared by 2 bases and J by 3 bases, with 22 bases between. CDR3 nucleotides: TGTGCCAGCAGCTTACGGATTTGGGGGAATTCGGCTGACACTGAAGCTTTCTTT. Translated, it gives CASSLRIWGNSADTEAFF.

This chain uses TRBV18 with TRBJ2-6; no definite D call. Germline values: CDR1 KGHSH, CDR2 LQKENI. This CDR3 has 16 residues. V was clipped by 3 bases and J by 1 base, with 10 bases between them. The CDR3, as DNA: TGTGCCAGCTCACCCGTAGGGCATTCTGGGGCCAACGTCCTGACTTTC. Protein product: CASSPVGHSGANVLTF.

This clonotype has only a few counts. The chain employs TRBV7-2 and TRBJ2-5, with D uncertain. Germline values: CDR1 SGHTA, CDR2 FQGNSA. This CDR3 comprises 14 residues. V gave up 0 bases and J gave up 5 bases, with 10 bases separating them. The CDR3 protein is CASSLAFTLETQYF. CDR3 DNA: TGTGCCAGCAGCTTAGCGTTTACGTTGGAGACCCAGTACTTC.

This clonotype occurred a few times. The rearrangement links TRBV7-2 to TRBJ1-2; D possibly corresponds to TRBD1 (6 bases). CDR1 SGHTA and CDR2 FQGNSA come from the germline V gene. V gave up 5 bases and J gave up 2 bases, with 15 bases separating them. This CDR3 comprises 15 residues. CDR3 sequence (DNA): TGTGCCAGCAGCGCATACCTGACAGGAAACTATGGCTACACCTTC. It is translated as CASSAYLTGNYGYTF.

This clonotype was seen at least ten times. V gene TRBV5-1 combines with J gene TRBJ1-3, with 7 bases lining up with TRBD1. Germline V lookup: CDR1 SGHRS, CDR2 YFSETQ. The trim removed 4 bases at V and 2 bases at J, leaving 6 bases unmatched. There are 15 residues in the CDR3. CDR3 region: CASSEQGGPGNTIYF. DNA of the CDR3: TGCGCCAGCAGCGAGCAGGGGGGACCTGGAAACACCATATATTTT.

This clonotype has only one observation. The V call is TRBV12-3 or TRBV12-4, the J call TRBJ1-5, with D possibly TRBD1 on 6 matching bases. Trimming stripped 2 bases from V and 4 bases from J, with 12 bases between. This CDR3 contains 15 residues. CDR3 amino acids: CASSLQGLGNQPQHF. The CDR3 bases are TGTGCCAGCAGTTTACAGGGGCTTGGGAATCAGCCCCAGCATTTT.

This clonotype was seen only a few times. V and J are TRBV30 and TRBJ2-7; D unclear. V lost 4 bases to trimming and J lost 3 bases, with 16 bases between them. Germline V gene data show CDR1 as GTSNPN and CDR2 as SVGIG (reference sequence). The CDR3 length is 14 residues. CDR3 region: CAWTPVGQVYEQYF. For the CDR3, the DNA is TGTGCCTGGACCCCCGTAGGGCAGGTCTACGAGCAGTACTTC. Combining the CDR3 with reference TRBV30 and TRBJ2-7 gives the whole variable domain SQTIHQWPATLVQPVGSPLSLECTVEGTSNPNLYWYRQAAGRGLQLLFYSVGIGQISSEVPQNLSASRPQDRQFILSSKKLLLSDSGFYLCAWTPVGQVYEQYFGPGTRLTVT.

This clonotype was found many times. The V call is TRBV7-6, the J call TRBJ2-7; D is uncertain. The CDR3 runs to 13 residues. Between the trimmed V and J ends, which lost 1 base and 4 bases, there was a span of 8 bases. Per germline, CDR1 SGHVS and CDR2 FNYEAQ. The DNA for the CDR3 is TGTGCCAGCAGCTTAGAGGCTGGTTACGAGCAGTACTTC. This gives the protein CASSLEAGYEQYF.

This clonotype has more than one count but fewer than ten. A junction boundary mismatches the germline segment, possibly from a read error. The chain combines TRBV7-9 with TRBJ1-1; 7 positions match TRBD1. This CDR3 has 14 residues. Looked up from germline, CDR1 is SEHNR and CDR2 is FQNEAQ (reference sequence). The CDR3 reads CAGSKGARNTEAFF. The CDR3 coding sequence is TGTGCCGGCAGCAAGGGGGCCAGGAACACTGAAGCTTTCTTT.

This clonotype has just a few counts. This chain joins TRBV12-3 or TRBV12-4 and TRBJ2-3; 7 bases are a match to TRBD2. J gave up 1 base and V 2 bases, and 6 bases lay outside the gene matches. The CDR3 contains 16 residues. The CDR3 region has the DNA TGTGCCAGCAGTTTATACGGGGGAGGGCGCACAGATACGCAGTATTTT. Residues: CASSLYGGGRTDTQYF.

This clonotype was counted many times. V is TRBV4-1 and J is TRBJ2-4, with a weak D call TRBD1 (6 bases). Trimming removed 7 bases at V and 3 bases at J, with 16 bases between. This CDR3 contains 15 residues. Germline CDR1 reads MGHRA; CDR2 reads YSYEKL. DNA of the CDR3: TGCGCCAGCACCCCCAGACAGGCCGGCAAAAACATTCAGTACTTC. Its protein product is CASTPRQAGKNIQYF.

The chain combines TRBV7-8 with TRBJ2-1; a weak D match, TRBD2 (6 bases). Germline values: CDR1 SGHVS, CDR2 FQNEAQ. The V end was cut by 1 base, the J end by 0 bases, with 19 bases between. The CDR3 is 19 residues long. CDR3 bases: TGTGCCAGCAGCTTAGTAGGTAGCGCGTTCGGGAGCTCCTACAATGAGCAGTTCTTC. Residues: CASSLVGSAFGSSYNEQFF.